This T cell receptor beta chain is drawn from a study of long-term antiretroviral therapy in people with HIV. Study overall: The earliest samples predate the 2015 immediate-ART recommendation by about a decade.

The CDR3 is 15 residues long. The trim removed 5 bases at V and 9 bases at J, leaving 8 bases unmatched. The germline CDR1 and CDR2 sequences are SEHNR and FQNEAQ (reference sequence). It was version v3.0 of the immunoSEQ assay that was run at survey level. Profiling relied on immunoSEQ multiplex PCR, and the TCRdb table lists in-frame clones only, not all of them. The profile shows some 33,000 clones, approximately 80% of them singletons. The sample holds one count of this clone. The clonotype was recovered from a man younger than 35 with HIV. The specimen was unsorted PBMCs, collected 0.6 years after starting antiretroviral therapy. This rearrangement joins TRBV7-9 to TRBJ1-6; TRBD1 matches at 9 bases. DNA of the CDR3: TGTGCCAGCAGCGTCCCAGGGACAGGGAGTTCACCCCTCCACTTT. It specifies CASSVPGTGSSPLHF.